Given below is one TCR beta chain in context. There are many counts of this clonotype. Its specific antigen is unknown. No much larger clone is present one base from it, and per-base qualities are unavailable. A case-control design nested within a healthcare worker cohort in London, UK, was used, with weekly nasopharyngeal swab PCR tests and blood sampling performed. Healthcare workers were recruited between 23 and 31 March 2020, during the week of the UK lockdown, and were followed weekly for up to about 15 weeks. Libraries came from 5' RACE. For sequencing, a NextSeq 500 was employed. To correct for sequencing error and PCR bias, the TCR library protocol tagged individual cDNA molecules with unique molecular identifiers. Both TCR alpha and beta chains were sequenced, and tight co-correlation was observed between alpha and beta sequence abundances in each sample. Concerning the study's data processing: Decombinator V4 was used to perform V gene, J gene and CDR3 annotation of TCR sequences. Expanded TCRs were defined as changing significantly between any two time points under a Poisson model with p below 0.0001. TCR abundances were normalised to the total number of TCRs sequenced per sample and were expressed as counts per million. TRAV1-2 paired with TRAJ12, TRAJ20 or TRAJ33 defined MAIT TCRs, while TRAV10 paired with TRAJ18 defined iNKT TCRs. VDJdb, accessed 1 November 2021, was searched for CMV, EBV and SARS-CoV-2 annotated TCRs, with TCRs annotated for multiple antigens excluded. TCRdb reprocessed the public reads (quality trimming at Q25 with fastp, clone calling with MiXCR) and kept in-frame beta chains. Each entry is one CDR3 protein sequence, shown with its most common DNA and genes. Here the V and J calls rest on TCRdb's processing, not on the authors' analysis. Within this sample are 50,000 or so distinct CDR3 sequences, with around 4% of them counted one time only. The ten largest account for under 6.5% of the sample.

This record belongs to a study of early T cells in non-severe SARS-CoV-2 infection (TCRdb year 2021). Concerning the study at large: Because TCR sequencing relied on bulk RNA taken from unsorted whole blood, pairing of alpha and beta chains was not possible. Findings and caveats that apply to the study as a whole: Matching against VDJdb was skewed toward anti-spike CD8 responses, likely underestimated virus-specific expansions, and missed private and CD4 specificities.

From a lookup of the germline V gene, CDR1 and CDR2 are SGHRS and YFSETQ. Including cysteine and phenylalanine, the CDR3 has 15 amino acids. Just CDR3 DNA is preserved here, 45 bases in frame from base 1. Germline trimming: 0 bases from V, 0 bases from J; junction bases outside gene matches: 3. This chain joins TRBV5-1 to TRBJ2-7, with TRBD1 identical over 7 junction bases. Sequencing was performed on whole blood. This receptor was obtained from an adult who was a healthcare worker with PCR-confirmed SARS-CoV-2 infection or an uninfected control (not recorded which). The CDR3 region has the sequence CASSLGGGNSYEQYF. DNA sequence: TGCGCCAGCAGCTTGGGAGGGGGCAACTCCTACGAGCAGTACTTC.